This T cell receptor (beta chain) originates from a study of blood T cell repertoires in COVID-19 (dated by TCRdb to between 2020 and 2021). Regarding the research as a whole: The collaborator samples originated in the United States, Italy and Spain and spanned the acute and convalescent phases of COVID-19. The material from the prospective study consisted of cDNA or gDNA derived from T cells, B-cell-depleted T cells, or PBMCs. Subjects who had been exposed to COVID-19, were actively infected with it, or had recovered from it provided the deeply sampled blood TCRbeta repertoires that made up the dataset. The repertoires were released in a freely available public database meant as a resource for research on the immune response to SARS-CoV-2. The samples were drawn from the first 160 participants of the ongoing ImmuneRACE study and from under 1,500 subjects provided by 6 global collaborators. The sample metadata nearly always contained a de-identified subject ID, COVID-19 status, age in years and sex. Where HLA class I and class II types were available, the types were taken from metadata supplied by the sample provider, not from assay-based typing. Study-level results and caveats: How much clinical and demographic metadata was included differed by source and by participant, and the metadata was provided uncurated.

One collaborating source in Seattle enrolled patients while the patients were actively infected and followed the patients over time throughout the course of disease. Whole blood was collected in K2EDTA tubes by collaborating institutions according to the institutions' own protocols. For TCRbeta analysis, collaborators shipped samples in one of three forms: frozen whole blood, isolated PBMCs, or DNA extracted from either of those sample types. Turning to this clone: Its antigen remains undetermined. No base quality values were provided; no much bigger clone lies one nucleotide off.

The germline V gene (reference sequence) gives CDR1 as DFQATT and CDR2 as SNEGSKA. V gives up 3 bases and J gives up 0 bases, and the segment between their germline ends measures 15 bases. The CDR3 runs 16 residues from the cysteine to the phenylalanine. Just CDR3 DNA is preserved here, 48 bases in frame from base 1. The immunoSEQ Assay, a bias-controlled multiplex PCR, was used to amplify TCRbeta CDR3 regions from genomic DNA. Per the authors' processing: The number of nucleated cells in each sample was estimated from the amplification of reference gene primers within the assay. To quantify the absolute abundance of each unique TCRbeta CDR3 rearrangement, sequence reads were collapsed and filtered. For each sample, productive Simpson clonality was calculated as the square root of Simpson's diversity index across productive rearrangements. TCRdb re-hosts the immuneACCESS table, in-frame sequences only. Its copies lack some clones; in the studies checked, an unresolved V gene accounts for under half of them, and the cause for the rest is not known. D and trimming come from the DNA, and the V and J calls and clone size come from that table. A total of roughly 130,000 clones appear in this sample, about 85% of them only once. In total, the top ten clones hold roughly 2.5% of the sample.

The sequence was collected from a human donor with COVID-19, enrolled during active disease. The donor label of this sample is uncertain. The chain uses TRBV20-1 and TRBJ1-3; no D gene is confidently identified. What was sequenced was peripheral blood. Read as DNA, the sequence is TGCAGTGCTAGTCCCGACGACACTTACTCTGGAAACACCATATATTTT. It is translated as CSASPDDTYSGNTIYF.